This entry describes one T cell receptor (beta chain). Naive CD8 cells comprised CD45RO-negative, CCR7-positively selected cells, excluding terminally differentiated effector memory CD45RA+ cells. Within Nashville, Tennessee resided all donors, each a Caucasian adult. The record originates from a study of shared clonotypes between healthy human individuals. Deep was the level at which the assay was run. In the source study's methods: Filtering differed because ImmunoSEQ produced junction-only sequences that carried no quality scores. Repertoires were generated with immunoSEQ multiplex PCR, while TCRdb's copy carries only in-frame clones and drops some. That table gives V, J and clone size, and the DNA gave D and trimming. The sample comprises around 1.9 million clones, about 93% of which are singletons, and about 1.6% rests with the top ten. Germline loops: CDR1 SEHNR, CDR2 FQNEAQ (reference sequence). The CDR3 length is 17 residues. J lost 11 bases, V lost 4 bases, and 18 bases had no gene match.

This TCR was recovered from a man between 18 and 29 years old in good health. Some clones in this sample may be carry-over from other donors' samples. Sequences were obtained from naive CD8+ T cells from PBMCs. This chain joins TRBV7-9 and TRBJ1-4; 8 bases line up with TRBD1. In DNA, the CDR3 is TGTGCCAGCAGCTCCTCGCGTAGTGCAGGGGGCTTGTGGAAACTGTTTTTT. This translates into CASSSSRSAGGLWKLFF.